This T cell receptor beta chain was captured in a study of OX40 agonist ivuxolimab in advanced cancers. Study information: Patients were under 90% male with ages roughly 20 to 85, mean 60. Partial response was recorded in three patients: one hepatocellular carcinoma and two cutaneous melanoma cases.

Study-wide results and limits: Low normalized clonal expansion also occurred in some nonresponding patients. Researchers did not establish what antigens the expanded peripheral T cells target.

In the case of this clone: Antigen unknown.

Germline V lookup: CDR1 SGHAT, CDR2 FQNNGV. The V end was cut by 2 bases, the J end by 9 bases, with 17 bases between. The CDR3 consists of 15 residues. Assay used: immunoSEQ multiplex PCR; TCRdb lists only in-frame clones, some missing. The sample contains about 73,000 clones, about 89% of which appear only once. The clonotype comes from an adult with an advanced solid tumor such as melanoma, head and neck, liver or kidney cancer. This specimen consisted of CD4+ or CD8+ T cells sorted from blood, obtained in a trial of the OX40 agonist ivuxolimab. V usage is TRBV11-2 and J usage is TRBJ2-1; a weak D match, TRBD1 (6 bases). The CDR3 protein is CASSLPGGWTVEQFF. The CDR3 DNA reads TGTGCCAGCAGCTTACCAGGCGGATGGACAGTTGAGCAGTTCTTC.